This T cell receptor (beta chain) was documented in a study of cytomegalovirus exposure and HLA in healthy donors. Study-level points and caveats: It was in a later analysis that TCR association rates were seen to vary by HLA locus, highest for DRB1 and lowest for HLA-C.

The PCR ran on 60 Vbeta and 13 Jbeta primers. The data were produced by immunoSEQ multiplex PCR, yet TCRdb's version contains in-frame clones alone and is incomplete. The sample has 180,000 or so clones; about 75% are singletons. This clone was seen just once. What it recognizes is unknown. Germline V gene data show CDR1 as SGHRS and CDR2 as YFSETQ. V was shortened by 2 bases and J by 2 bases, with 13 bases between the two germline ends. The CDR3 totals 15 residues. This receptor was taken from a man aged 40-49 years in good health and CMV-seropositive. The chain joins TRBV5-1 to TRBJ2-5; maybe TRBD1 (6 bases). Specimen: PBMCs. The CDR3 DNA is TGCGCCAGCAGCTTAGGACAGTCGTGGCAAGAGACCCAGTACTTC. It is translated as CASSLGQSWQETQYF.